This T cell receptor (beta chain) was sequenced during a study of cytomegalovirus exposure and HLA in healthy donors. Study observations and caveats: The authors listed around 150 TCR beta chains as cytomegalovirus-associated. Certain indistinguishable V segments, among them TRBV6-2 and TRBV6-3, were excluded.

Concerning this clone: Its antigen is not identified.

PCR primers comprised 60 Vbeta and 13 Jbeta primers. Only in-frame clones appear in the TCRdb table, and some are missing; sequencing was by immunoSEQ multiplex PCR. Of approximately 150,000 clones listed, 71% were seen once; the top ten hold around 2.8%. CDR1 and CDR2 from the germline V gene are SGHRS and YFSETQ. CDR3 length equals 13 residues. V was clipped by 4 bases and J by 4 bases, with 8 bases between them. This clonotype was obtained from a woman aged 25 to 39 in good health and CMV-seronegative. The genes are TRBV5-1 and TRBJ1-4; D gene ambiguous. Specimen: PBMCs. This chain's CDR3 is CASSPGNNEKLFF. The DNA of the CDR3 is TGCGCCAGCAGCCCCGGGAATAATGAAAAACTGTTTTTT.